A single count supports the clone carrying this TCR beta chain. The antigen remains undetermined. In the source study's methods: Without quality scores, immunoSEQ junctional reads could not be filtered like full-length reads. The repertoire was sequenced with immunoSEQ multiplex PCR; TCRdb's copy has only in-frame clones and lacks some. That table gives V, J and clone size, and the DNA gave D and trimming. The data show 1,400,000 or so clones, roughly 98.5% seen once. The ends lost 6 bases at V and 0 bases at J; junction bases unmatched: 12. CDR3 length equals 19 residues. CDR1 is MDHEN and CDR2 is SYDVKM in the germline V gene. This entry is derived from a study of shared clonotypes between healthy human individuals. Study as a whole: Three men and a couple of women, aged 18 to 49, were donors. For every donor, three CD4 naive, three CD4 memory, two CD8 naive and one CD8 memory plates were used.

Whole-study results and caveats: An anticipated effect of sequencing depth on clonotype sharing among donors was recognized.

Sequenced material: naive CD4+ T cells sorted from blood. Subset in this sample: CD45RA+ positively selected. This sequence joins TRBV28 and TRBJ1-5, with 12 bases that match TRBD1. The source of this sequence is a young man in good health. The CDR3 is CASRHRRDRGLYSNQPQHF. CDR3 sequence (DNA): TGTGCCAGCAGGCACCGCCGGGACAGGGGGCTTTATAGCAATCAGCCCCAGCATTTT.